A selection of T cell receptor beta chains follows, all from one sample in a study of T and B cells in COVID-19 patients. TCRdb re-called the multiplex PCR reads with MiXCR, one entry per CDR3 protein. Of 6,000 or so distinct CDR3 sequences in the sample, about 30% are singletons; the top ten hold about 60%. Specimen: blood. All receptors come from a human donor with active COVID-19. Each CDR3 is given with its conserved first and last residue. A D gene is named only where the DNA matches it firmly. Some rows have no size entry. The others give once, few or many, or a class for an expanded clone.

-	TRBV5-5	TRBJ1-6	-	TGTGCCAGCAGCTTGGCTAATTCACCCCTCCACTTT	CASSLANSPLHF
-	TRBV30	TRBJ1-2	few	TGTGCCTGGAGGGAATCAGGGATACACTATGGCTACACCTTC	CAWRESGIHYGYTF
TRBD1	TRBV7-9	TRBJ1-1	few	TGTGCCAGCAGCCGTCCCGGGACAGGGGTGAACACTGAAGCTTTCTTT	CASSRPGTGVNTEAFF
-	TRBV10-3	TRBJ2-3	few	TGTGCCATCAGTGAGTCCCACTGGCAGAGCACAGATACGCAGTATTTT	CAISESHWQSTDTQYF
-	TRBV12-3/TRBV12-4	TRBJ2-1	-	TGTGCCAGCAGTTCCTCTCCGGGCGATGAGCAGTTCTTC	CASSSSPGDEQFF
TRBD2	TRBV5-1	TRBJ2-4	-	TGTGCCAGCAGCGGGGGGGCCAAAAACATTCAGTACTTC	CASSGGAKNIQYF
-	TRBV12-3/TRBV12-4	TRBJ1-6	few	TGTGCCAGCAGTTTAGGTGCCAGGGTAAATTCACCCCTCCACTTT	CASSLGARVNSPLHF
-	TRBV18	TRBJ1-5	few	TGTGCCAGCTCACCCAAACCGACAGGCCCTAGCAATCAGCCCCAGCATTTT	CASSPKPTGPSNQPQHF
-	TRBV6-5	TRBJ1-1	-	TGTGCCAGCATCCCAAATGGCCGCGGGGAAGCTTTCTTT	CASIPNGRGEAFF
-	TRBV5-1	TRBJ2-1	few	TGCGCCAGCAGCTTGGCAACGGGACCCTACAATGAGCAGTTCTTC	CASSLATGPYNEQFF
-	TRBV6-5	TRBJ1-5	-	TGTGCCAGCAGTGAAAATGATCAGCCCCAGCATTTT	CASSENDQPQHF
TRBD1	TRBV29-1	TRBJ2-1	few	TGCAGCGTTAGGACAGGGGGTGACAATGAGCAGTTCTTC	CSVRTGGDNEQFF
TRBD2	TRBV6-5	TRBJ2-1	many	TGTGCCAGCAGTGACTCGGGGACTAGCGGGAGCAATGAGCAGTTCTTC	CASSDSGTSGSNEQFF
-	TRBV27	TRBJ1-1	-	TGTGCCAGCAGTTTTATCGGTGGGGATGGCACTGAAGCTTTCTTT	CASSFIGGDGTEAFF
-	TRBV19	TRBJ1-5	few	TGTGCCAGTTGGCCCCAGGGTTATAGCAATCAGCCCCAGCATTTT	CASWPQGYSNQPQHF
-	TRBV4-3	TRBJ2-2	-	TGTGCCAGCAGCCAGGGGACTGTAGCGAACACCGGGGAGCTGTTTTTT	CASSQGTVANTGELFF
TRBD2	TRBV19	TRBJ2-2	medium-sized	TGTGCCAGTAGTCCCCAGGGACTAGCGGGAACCGGGGAGCTGTTTTTT	CASSPQGLAGTGELFF
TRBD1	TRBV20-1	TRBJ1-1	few	TGCAGTGCTAGTGCCTCCGGGACAGGGAGGAGAGCTTTCTTT	CSASASGTGRRAFF
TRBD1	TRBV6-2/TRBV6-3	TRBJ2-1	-	TGTGCCAGCAGACTCCGGGACAGGGGAAGAGAGCAGTTCTTC	CASRLRDRGREQFF
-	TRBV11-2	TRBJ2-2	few	TGTGCCAGCAAACGGGACTCCGCGAACACCGGGGAGCTGTTTTTT	CASKRDSANTGELFF
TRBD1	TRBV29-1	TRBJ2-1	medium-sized	TGCAGCGCCCTGGCCGGGACAGGGGGTGACAATGAGCAGTTCTTC	CSALAGTGGDNEQFF
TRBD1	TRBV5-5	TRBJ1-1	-	TGTGCCAGCAGCTTCGGGACAGCTGAAGCTTTCTTT	CASSFGTAEAFF
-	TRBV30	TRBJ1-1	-	TGTGCCTGGAGGCCCACACTGAACACTGAAGCTTTCTTT	CAWRPTLNTEAFF
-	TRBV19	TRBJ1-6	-	TGTGCCAGCTCACTGAGCTCCTATAATTCACCCCTCCACTTT	CASSLSSYNSPLHF
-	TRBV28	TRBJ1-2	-	TGTGCCAGCAGTTTCGTGTCGGACACTTTTAGCTATGGCTACACCTTC	CASSFVSDTFSYGYTF
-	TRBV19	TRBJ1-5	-	TGTGCCAGTAGTATCGGACAGTTTAGCAATCAGCCCCAGCATTTT	CASSIGQFSNQPQHF
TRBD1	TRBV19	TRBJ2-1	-	TGTGCCAGTAGTCCCGGCCGGGACAGGGGATACAATGAGCAGTTCTTC	CASSPGRDRGYNEQFF
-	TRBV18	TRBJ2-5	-	TGTGCCAGCTCACCTGTCCAAGAGACCCAGTACTTC	CASSPVQETQYF
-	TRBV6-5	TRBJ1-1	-	TGTGCCAGCAGTTACGGAGGCGGAGGAAACACTGAAGCTTTCTTT	CASSYGGGGNTEAFF
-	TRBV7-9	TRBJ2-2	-	TGTGCCAGCAGCTTAGTCGGAGACGCCGGGGAGCTGTTTTTT	CASSLVGDAGELFF
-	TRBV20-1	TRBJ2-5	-	TGCAGTGCTAGAGATGAGGCAGGCGAGACCCAGTACTTC	CSARDEAGETQYF
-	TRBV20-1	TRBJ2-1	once	TGCAGTGCTACTGGAGGGGGAAGGTTGCCCTACAATGAGCAGTTCTTC	CSATGGGRLPYNEQFF
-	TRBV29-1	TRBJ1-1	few	TGCAGCGTTGGACAGTTGAACACTGAAGCTTTCTTT	CSVGQLNTEAFF
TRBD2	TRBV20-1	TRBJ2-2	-	TGCAGTGCCGTGACTAGCGGGAGTGCGGGCACCGGGGAGCTGTTTTTT	CSAVTSGSAGTGELFF
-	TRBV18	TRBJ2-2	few	TGTGCCAGCTCACTCCCGACAGGGAACACCGGGGAGCTGTTTTTT	CASSLPTGNTGELFF
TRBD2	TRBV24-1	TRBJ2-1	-	TGTGCCACCAGTGAAACGACTAGCGGGAGACGGGGTGAGCAGTTCTTC	CATSETTSGRRGEQFF
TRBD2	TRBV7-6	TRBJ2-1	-	TGTGCCAGCAGCCCTCTCAGACTTGCTAGCGGGATAAGGCAGCAGTTCTTC	CASSPLRLASGIRQQFF
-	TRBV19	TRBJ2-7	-	TGTGCCACTACGACCGGGATCGAGCAGTACTTC	CATTTGIEQYF
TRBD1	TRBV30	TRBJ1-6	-	TGTGCCTGGAGGGAACAGGGGAATAATTCACCCCTCCACTTT	CAWREQGNNSPLHF
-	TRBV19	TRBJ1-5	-	TGTGCCACTGCAGGGACCGCAGTGAGTCCCCAGCATTTT	CATAGTAVSPQHF
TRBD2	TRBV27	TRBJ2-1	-	TGTGCCAGCAGACCAAGCGGGAGCGGCTACGGTGAGCAGTTCTTC	CASRPSGSGYGEQFF
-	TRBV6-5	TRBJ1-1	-	TGTGCCAGCAGTTACTTCTCGGGACACAAGAACACTGAAGCTTTCTTT	CASSYFSGHKNTEAFF
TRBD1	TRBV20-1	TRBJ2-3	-	TGCAGTGCTACTTTCCTGACAGGGTCATCAGATACGCAGTATTTT	CSATFLTGSSDTQYF
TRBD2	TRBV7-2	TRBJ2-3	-	TGTGCCAGCAGCTATAGCGGGAGAACAGATACGCAGTATTTT	CASSYSGRTDTQYF
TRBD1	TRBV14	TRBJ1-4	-	TGTGCCAGCAGCGCCGGGACAGAAACAGAAAAACTGTTTTTT	CASSAGTETEKLFF
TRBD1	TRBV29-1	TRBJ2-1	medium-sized	TGCAGCGTTGAATACAGGGACAGGGCCTACAATGAGCAGTTCTTC	CSVEYRDRAYNEQFF
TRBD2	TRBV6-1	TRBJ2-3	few	TGTGCCAGCAGTTGGACTAGCGGGGCCACTAGCACAGATACGCAGTATTTT	CASSWTSGATSTDTQYF
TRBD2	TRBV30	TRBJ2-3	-	TGTGCCTGGAGGGCGGGGGGGATCACAGATACGCAGTATTTT	CAWRAGGITDTQYF
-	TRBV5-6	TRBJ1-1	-	TGTGCCAGCAGCTTGGTCGGCACTGAAGCTTTCTTT	CASSLVGTEAFF
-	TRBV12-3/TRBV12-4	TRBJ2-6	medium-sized	TGTGCCAGCAGGGTACAGAACTCTGGGGCCAACGTCCTGACTTTC	CASRVQNSGANVLTF
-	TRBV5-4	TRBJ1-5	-	TGTGCCAGCAGCTTGCTTGGGGAAGGGCAGCCCCAGCATTTT	CASSLLGEGQPQHF
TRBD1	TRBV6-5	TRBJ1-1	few	TGTGCCAGCAGGGGGACAGGGGGCCGGAACACTGAAGCTTTCTTT	CASRGTGGRNTEAFF